Listed below are T cell receptor beta chains from one sample, sequenced in a study of molecular identifiers for immune sequencing clone quantification. TCRdb re-called the PCR reads through MiXCR, storing one row per CDR3 protein. The table has some 650,000 distinct CDR3 sequences, 15% to 20% seen once; the top ten hold around 0.86%. Material: naive CD8+ T cells from blood, with Jurkat cell RNA spiked in. Source of these receptors: a human donor in good health. Some libraries in this study had Jurkat cell RNA spiked in. CDR3s include the opening cysteine and the closing phenylalanine or tryptophan. A D gene is named only where the DNA matches it firmly.

v_gene	j_gene	d_gene	CDR3aa
TRBV6-5	TRBJ2-2	-	CASSYYLKSTGELFF
TRBV20-1	TRBJ2-7	-	CSARDQGHEQYF
TRBV4-3	TRBJ2-7	-	CASSQDVGTASYEQYF
TRBV7-9	TRBJ2-3	-	CASSLPGSSTDTQYF
TRBV7-6	TRBJ2-3	-	CASTPTPGSGSDTQYF
TRBV29-1	TRBJ2-1	-	CSVEPGNEQFF
TRBV29-1	TRBJ2-7	-	CSVESGFSVEQYF
TRBV4-1	TRBJ2-5	-	CASSQLGGVGFETQYF
TRBV4-3	TRBJ2-2	-	CASSQESLSLIVSTGELFF
TRBV14	TRBJ1-1	-	CASSQDRGSSNTEAFF
TRBV19	TRBJ1-1	-	CASSISIRPQPEAFF
TRBV4-1	TRBJ1-6	-	CASSQGQSSYNSPLHF
TRBV7-9	TRBJ1-1	TRBD1	CASRSGPTGGPEAFF
TRBV7-2	TRBJ2-3	TRBD2	CASSFLIAGGGGATDTQYF
TRBV28	TRBJ2-7	-	CASSLYPSSGDHEQYF
TRBV5-1	TRBJ1-1	TRBD1	CASSDWTGGTEAFF
TRBV27	TRBJ2-7	TRBD2	CASSLTGSGVYEQYF
TRBV2	TRBJ2-7	-	CASSEGKGASYEQYF
TRBV27	TRBJ1-1	-	CASSLLGEGNTEAFF
TRBV12-3/TRBV12-4	TRBJ1-2	-	CASTMGGHGINYGYTF
TRBV6-1	TRBJ2-1	-	CASSEIWGGTPPDRQFF
TRBV7-6	TRBJ2-3	-	CASSLGPRFYTDTQYF
TRBV27	TRBJ2-1	-	CASSLIAPEVFFYNEQFF